This T cell receptor beta chain was sequenced in a study of blood T cell repertoires in COVID-19. For the study at large: The samples span acute and convalescent COVID-19 from the United States, Italy and Spain. Sources were T cells, B-cell-depleted T cells, or PBMCs; the material itself was cDNA or gDNA.

In the authors' workflow: Amplification with reference gene primers provided the estimates of nucleated cell counts. Produced via immunoSEQ multiplex PCR; TCRdb's table is partial and in-frame only. D and trimming come from the DNA, and the V and J calls and clone size come from that table. The table has tens of thousands of clones, roughly 76% seen once; the top ten hold under 30%. Per germline, CDR1 ENHRY and CDR2 SYGVKD. The CDR3 spans 15 residues. With V trimmed by 4 bases and J by 7 bases, 10 bases remained unmatched. This clone was picked up one time. Sequencing was carried out using peripheral blood. The gene calls are TRBV10-3 and TRBJ1-2, with 9 bases that match TRBD1. The clonotype originates from a woman older than 75 with active or convalescent COVID-19. The CDR3 DNA is TGTGCCATCAGTGTCTCCGGACAGGGGATTATTGGCTACACCTTC. It specifies CAISVSGQGIIGYTF.